This TCR beta chain was identified during a study of OX40 agonist ivuxolimab in advanced cancers. Background for the entire study: Ivuxolimab, which targeted the costimulatory receptor OX40 (CD134), was an agonistic, fully human IgG2 monoclonal antibody. Intravenous ivuxolimab was administered to patients every 2 weeks at six dose levels: 0.01, 0.1, 0.3, 1.5, 3 and 10 mg/kg. Of the approximately 54 patients in dose escalation, some 19 had hepatocellular carcinoma, around 15 had melanoma, 9 had renal cell carcinoma and 9 had head and neck cancer. In the dose-escalation cohort, 75% to 90% of patients were male, and the mean age was around 60 years with a range of about 20 to 79. Patients were allowed to have had prior anti-PD-1, anti-PD-L1 or anti-CTLA-4 therapy, and around 40% of the dose-escalation patients had previously received checkpoint inhibitors. Partial responses occurred in three dose-escalation patients, of whom one had hepatocellular carcinoma and two had cutaneous melanoma. Peripheral TCRbeta sequencing was intended to test whether TCR sequence diversity was altered and clonal T-cell expansion was caused by ivuxolimab. The paper reports the monotherapy dose-escalation portion (N of about 47 patients) of the phase I ivuxolimab trial.

Patients with autoimmune disease history or receiving systemic immunosuppression were excluded from the trial. In every dose cohort, peripheral blood was drawn for TCR sequencing at baseline, cycle 4 day 1, and cycle 7 day 1. The samples were drawn from a first-in-human, open-label, multicenter phase I dose-escalation trial of ivuxolimab. The trial enrolled adults with locally advanced or metastatic head and neck squamous cell, hepatocellular, melanoma or renal cell carcinoma. CD4+ and CD8+ T cells were sorted separately from peripheral blood before TCR sequencing. To sequence the TCRbeta CDR3 region, genomic DNA was isolated from the sorted cells. TCRbeta CDR3 regions were sequenced using the immunoSEQ Assay. The immuneACCESS repertoire file appears here via TCRdb, limited to in-frame rearrangements. These files lack a portion of the clones; in checked studies, under half of the deficit traces to unresolved V genes, and the cause of the others is not known. This sample has around 71,000 clones in its table, and around 86% of those were observed once. The ten top clones hold approximately 1% of the sample.

What the research found in general, with its limitations: In the 0.1-3.0 mg/kg groups, partial responders had among the lowest normalized peripheral clonal expansion, particularly in CD8+ T cells. The antigen specificity of the peripheral T cells that underwent clonal expansion was not determined. Clonal expansion of both CD4+ and CD8+ blood T cells was observed from baseline to week 6 at doses 0.1 to 3.0 mg/kg. After ivuxolimab, more expanded clones were found on average in CD8+ T cells than in CD4+ T cells. Low levels of normalized T-cell clonal expansion were also seen in some nonresponding patients.

A word on this clone: Its antigen is not yet known. Base qualities are not provided; no much larger clone lies one nucleotide away.

The cysteine opens and the phenylalanine closes a CDR3 of 13 amino acids. Only the CDR3 DNA is retained, 39 bases long and in frame from the first base. The V and J ends are trimmed by 5 bases and 3 bases, leaving 11 bases between them. As encoded in the germline V gene, CDR1 is SGHDT while CDR2 is YYEEEE. The rearranged chain carries TRBV5-6 and TRBJ1-2, with the identity of the D gene unclear. Sequenced here: CD4+ or CD8+ T cells sorted from blood, sampled in a trial of the OX40 agonist ivuxolimab. The receptor's source is an adult with an advanced solid tumor such as melanoma, head and neck, liver or kidney cancer. The nucleotide sequence is given as TGTGCCAGCAGATCAACAGCGCACTATGGCTACACCTTC. The translation is CASRSTAHYGYTF.